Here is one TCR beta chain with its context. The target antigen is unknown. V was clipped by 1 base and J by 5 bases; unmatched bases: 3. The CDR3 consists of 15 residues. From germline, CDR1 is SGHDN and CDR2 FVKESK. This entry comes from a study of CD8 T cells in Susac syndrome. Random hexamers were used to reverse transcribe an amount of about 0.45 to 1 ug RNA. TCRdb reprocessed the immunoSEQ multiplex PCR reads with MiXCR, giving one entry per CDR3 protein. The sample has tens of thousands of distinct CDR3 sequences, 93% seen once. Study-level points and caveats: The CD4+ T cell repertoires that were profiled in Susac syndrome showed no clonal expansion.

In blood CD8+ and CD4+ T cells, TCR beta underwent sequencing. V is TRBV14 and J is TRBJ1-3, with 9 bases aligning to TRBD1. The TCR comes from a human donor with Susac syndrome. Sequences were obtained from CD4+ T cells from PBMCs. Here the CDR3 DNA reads TGTGCCAGCAGCCAAGCCGGGACAGGGAGAAACACCATATATTTT. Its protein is CASSQAGTGRNTIYF.